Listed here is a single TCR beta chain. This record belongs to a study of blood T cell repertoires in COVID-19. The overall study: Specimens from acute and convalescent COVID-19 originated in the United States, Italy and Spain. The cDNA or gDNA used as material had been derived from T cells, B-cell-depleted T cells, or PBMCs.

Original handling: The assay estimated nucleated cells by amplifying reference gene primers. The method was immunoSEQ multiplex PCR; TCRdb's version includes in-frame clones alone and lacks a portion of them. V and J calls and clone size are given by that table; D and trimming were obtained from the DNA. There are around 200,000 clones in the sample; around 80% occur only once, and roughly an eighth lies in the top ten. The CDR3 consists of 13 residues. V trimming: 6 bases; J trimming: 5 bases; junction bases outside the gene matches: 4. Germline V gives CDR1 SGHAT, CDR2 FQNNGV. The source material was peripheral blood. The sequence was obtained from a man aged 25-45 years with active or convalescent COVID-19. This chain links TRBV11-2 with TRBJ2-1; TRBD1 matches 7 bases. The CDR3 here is CASRGQLNNEQFF. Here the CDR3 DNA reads TGTGCCAGCAGGGGACAGCTTAACAATGAGCAGTTCTTC.